What follows are 21 T cell receptor beta chains derived from one specimen sequenced in a study of cytotoxic CD8 clonotypes in ibrutinib-treated CLL. TCRdb's copy holds only in-frame clones and misses some; the assay was immunoSEQ multiplex PCR. The sample has approximately 60,000 clones; roughly 50% are singletons. The sequencing here drew on PBMCs, taken after 24 months of ibrutinib treatment. The receptors stem from a human donor with chronic lymphocytic leukemia.

This rearrangement joins TRBV20-1 to TRBJ2-7; D is unclear. The CDR3 loop spans 11 amino acids. Trimming removed 7 bases at V and 0 bases at J, with 7 bases between. Germline V gives CDR1 DFQATT, CDR2 SNEGSKA (reference sequence). The CDR3 coding sequence is TGCAGTGTAGGCGGCTCCTACGAGCAGTACTTC. It encodes CSVGGSYEQYF.

The gene calls are TRBV6-1 and TRBJ2-3; D is possibly TRBD1 (5 bases). Germline V gene sequence: CDR1 MNHNS, CDR2 SASEGT. V was cut by 5 bases and J by 6 bases, with 15 bases left in between. There are 14 residues in the CDR3. CDR3: CASSLGLGVDTQYF. In DNA, the CDR3 is TGTGCCAGCAGTCTGGGGCTTGGGGTGGATACGCAGTATTTT.

This clone was picked up many times. The V and J genes are TRBV5-1 and TRBJ2-1, with 12 bases identical to TRBD2. Germline values: CDR1 SGHRS, CDR2 YFSETQ. This CDR3 is 15 amino acids long. The V segment lost 5 bases and the J segment 8 bases; nucleotides outside the gene matches: 8. CDR3 in DNA: TGCGCCAGCAGTAGACTAGCGGGAGTTGTCTATGAGCAGTTCTTC. Its protein is CASSRLAGVVYEQFF.

The CDR3 is CASKRGSPYEQYF. The CDR3 bases are TGTGCCAGCAAACGGGGGAGTCCTTACGAGCAGTACTTC. The rearrangement uses TRBV6-5 and TRBJ2-7, with D perhaps TRBD2 (6 bases). CDR1 is MNHEY, CDR2 SVGAGI, per germline. V lost 7 bases, J lost 4 bases, and 14 bases lay in between. The CDR3 is made up of 13 amino acids.

This clone has ten or more counts. The chain carries TRBV5-6 and TRBJ1-6; D possibly corresponds to TRBD1 (5 bases). CDR3 length: 14 residues. Trimming left V 5 bases short and J 5 bases short, with 11 bases between. In germline, CDR1 is SGHDT, CDR2 YYEEEE. CDR3 in DNA: TGTGCCAGCAGTCAGGGAAGAAATAATTCACCCCTCCACTTT. This sequence encodes CASSQGRNNSPLHF.

The CDR3 DNA is TGTGCCAGCAGTGGGACCACGGCCCATGAAAAACTGTTTTTT. Residues: CASSGTTAHEKLFF. V usage is TRBV2 and J usage is TRBJ1-4; no clear D gene. The CDR3 length is 14 residues. The V and J ends lost 4 bases and 6 bases respectively, with 12 bases between them. Germline V gene lookup returns CDR1 SNHLY and CDR2 FYNNEI.

On this clone itself: Different DNA sequences within this sample yield the same CDR3. This chain joins TRBV28 and TRBJ1-1; D gene unclear. Germline V lookup: CDR1 MDHEN, CDR2 SYDVKM. Trimming stripped 2 bases from V and 5 bases from J, with 6 bases between. This CDR3 comprises 12 residues. The CDR3 region is CASSLLGTEAFF. The DNA of the CDR3 is TGTGCCAGCAGTTTACTGGGAACTGAAGCTTTCTTT.

With respect to this clone: At one boundary the junction diverges from the germline segment, which might be a read error. The chain employs TRBV9 and TRBJ1-1; D is unresolved. Germline lookup yields CDR1 SGDLS and CDR2 YYNGEE. CDR3 length: 12 amino acids. The CDR3 protein is CASSPNKRGRQF. In nucleotides, the CDR3 is TGTGCCAGCAGCCCGAACAAACGTGGACGGCAATTT.

The CDR3 sequence is CASSIGGAAVYEQYF. The CDR3, as DNA: TGTGCCAGTAGTATCGGAGGGGCAGCGGTTTACGAGCAGTACTTC. The V gene is TRBV19, the J gene TRBJ2-7; TRBD2 might be the D (6 bases). V was shortened by 3 bases and J by 4 bases, with 16 bases between the two germline ends. The CDR3 sequence is 15 residues long. Germline CDR1 and CDR2: LNHDA and SQIVND (reference sequence).

CDR3 DNA sequence: TGTGCCAGCAGCCCCCTTAAAGGGGACAACTACTACGAGCAGTACTTC. Residues: CASSPLKGDNYYEQYF. The chain links TRBV11-2 to TRBJ2-7; TRBD1 might be the D (6 bases). The CDR3 runs to 16 residues. CDR1 is SGHAT, CDR2 FQNNGV, per germline. V was cut by 5 bases and J by 3 bases, with 20 bases left in between.

The chain uses TRBV5-1 and TRBJ2-2, with 8 bases matching TRBD1. CDR3 length: 14 residues. Trimming at V came to 9 bases and at J to 4 bases, leaving 8 bases not matched to a gene. Germline CDR1 is SGHRS and CDR2 is YFSETQ. The chain's CDR3 is CANQDRAFTGELFF. The CDR3 DNA reads as TGCGCCAACCAGGACAGGGCTTTCACCGGGGAGCTGTTTTTT.

The J gene is TRBJ2-2, the V gene TRBV29-1; possible D gene TRBD2, 6 bases. The CDR3 consists of 12 residues. Germline CDR1 reads SQVTM; CDR2 reads ANQGSEA. V was pared by 4 bases and J by 6 bases, with 9 bases between. The DNA of the CDR3 is TGCAGCGTTGTCCTAGCGTCCGGGGAGCTGTTTTTT. This sequence encodes CSVVLASGELFF.

The chain carries TRBV5-1 and TRBJ2-3; D is possibly TRBD2 (6 bases). The V end was cut by 4 bases, the J end by 2 bases, with 11 bases between. The CDR3 runs to 14 residues. The germline gives CDR1 SGHRS, CDR2 YFSETQ. The CDR3 bases are TGCGCCAGCAGCGGCGGGGAACCCACAGATACGCAGTATTTT. Amino acid sequence: CASSGGEPTDTQYF.

The rearrangement links TRBV7-2 to TRBJ2-1; TRBD1 aligns across 7 bases. The CDR3 runs 15 residues. Germline V gene lookup returns CDR1 SGHTA and CDR2 FQGNSA. V dropped 5 bases and J dropped 2; count of bases not matched to a gene: 6. The CDR3 DNA sequence: TGTGCCAGCAGCAAAACGACAGGGACCTACAATGAGCAGTTCTTC. This gives the protein CASSKTTGTYNEQFF.

The rearrangement links TRBV6-1 to TRBJ1-5; tentative D call: TRBD1 (5 bases). The CDR3 has 15 amino acids. V lost 8 bases and J lost 4, with 18 bases in between. The V gene's germline CDR1 is MNHNS and CDR2 SASEGT. CDR3 loop: CASDNLWGGNQPQHF. For the CDR3, the DNA is TGTGCCAGCGATAACCTCTGGGGGGGGAATCAGCCCCAGCATTTT.

V is TRBV6-1 and J is TRBJ2-4, with 7 nucleotides matching TRBD2. CDR1 is MNHNS and CDR2 is SASEGT in the germline V gene. This CDR3 contains 17 residues. Trimming took 2 bases from V and 8 from J; bases not matched to a gene: 15. The CDR3 region is CASSEFRAGGGWDIQYF. Written as DNA, the CDR3 is TGTGCCAGCAGTGAATTCAGAGCTGGGGGGGGATGGGACATTCAGTACTTC.

The J gene is TRBJ2-3, the V gene TRBV15; tentatively, D is TRBD1 (6 bases). The V gene lost 9 bases and the J gene lost 0 bases, with 19 bases spanning the gap. This CDR3 is built from 16 residues. Germline V gene lookup returns CDR1 LNHNV and CDR2 YYDKDF (reference sequence). The DNA for the CDR3 is TGTGCCACTTCAGGGGAATTTCCCCTTAGCACAGATACGCAGTATTTT. This encodes CATSGEFPLSTDTQYF.

The rearrangement joins TRBV5-4 to TRBJ2-2; TRBD2 matches 8 bases. This CDR3 spans 16 amino acids. CDR1 is SGHNT, CDR2 YYREEE, per germline (reference sequence). V dropped 4 bases and J dropped 0; count of bases not matched to a gene: 5. The CDR3 DNA follows: TGTGCCAGCAGCCGATCGGGACTAGCGAACACCGGGGAGCTGTTTTTT. The encoded protein is CASSRSGLANTGELFF.

The chain uses TRBV6-5 and TRBJ2-2, with D tentatively TRBD1 or TRBD2 (5 bases each). The CDR3 runs 15 residues. Trimming cost V 3 bases and J 3 bases, with 11 bases left between them. Germline CDR1 and CDR2: MNHEY and SVGAGI. Here the CDR3 DNA reads TGTGCCAGCAGTTATGAGGGGCCCTACACCGGGGAGCTGTTTTTT. It translates to CASSYEGPYTGELFF.

The chain carries TRBV28 and TRBJ2-7; 11 bases agree with TRBD2. Germline V gene data show CDR1 as MDHEN and CDR2 as SYDVKM. Trimming took 1 base from V and 2 from J; bases not matched to a gene: 1. CDR3 length equals 15 residues. The CDR3 nucleotides read TGTGCCAGCAGTTTATTAGCGGGAGGGGCCTACGAGCAGTACTTC. Translated: CASSLLAGGAYEQYF.

Concerning this clone itself: The junction departs from germline at one end; a sequencing error may be responsible. This chain links TRBV7-2 with TRBJ2-7; 13 nucleotides align to TRBD2. Germline lookup yields CDR1 SGHTA and CDR2 FQGNSA. This CDR3 is 16 amino acids long. The CDR3 DNA sequence: TGCGCCTCCGGGACAGGGGGGACTAGCGGGACCTACGAGCAGTACTTC. This codes for CASGTGGTSGTYEQYF.